Shown below are 8 T cell receptor beta chains from a single sample sequenced in a study of human T cells and chemical hapten exposure. TCRdb re-called the RACE reads with MiXCR, one entry per CDR3 protein. Among some 89,000 distinct CDR3 sequences listed, about 9.4% were seen once. Sample time point: patch test 2, 6 weeks after DPC sensitization. Treatment defined: therapeutic diphenylcyclopropenone sensitization with weekly scalp DPC. The material sequenced was whole blood, taken in connection with sensitization to the hapten diphenylcyclopropenone (DPC). All receptors derive from a woman younger than 45 with alopecia areata. Some clones in this sample may be carry-over from other donors' samples.

Regarding this clonotype: Since a much larger clone is just one base distant, this may be a read error. The CDR3 reads CSVEGVSSGSSYSEQFF. The CDR3 DNA is TGCAGCGTTGAAGGAGTGTCTAGCGGAAGCTCCTACAGTGAGCAGTTCTTC. This rearrangement joins TRBV29-1 to TRBJ2-1, with 7 nucleotides matching TRBD2. Germline-derived CDR1 and CDR2 are SQVTM and ANQGSEA. This CDR3 contains 17 residues.

This clonotype was picked up a small number of times. The chain employs TRBV7-9 and TRBJ1-2; 10 nucleotides line up with TRBD1. Looked up from germline, CDR1 is SEHNR and CDR2 is FQNEAQ (reference sequence). This CDR3 comprises 14 residues. Germline trimming cut 2 bases from V and 8 bases from J; bases unmatched to any gene: 5. This CDR3 is CASSLNGQGEGYTF. CDR3 sequence (DNA): TGTGCCAGCAGCTTAAATGGACAGGGGGAAGGCTACACCTTC.

In this sample, this clonotype turned up many times. V is TRBV28 and J is TRBJ1-2; D possibly corresponds to TRBD1 (5 bases). Deletions cut 6 bases from V and 8 bases from J, with 13 bases between. The CDR3 length is 12 residues. Germline assignment: CDR1 MDHEN and CDR2 SYDVKM. The CDR3 DNA follows: TGTGCCAGCAGATTGGCAGGGAGAGGCTACACCTTC. It specifies CASRLAGRGYTF.

This clonotype was seen ten or more times. The J gene is TRBJ1-5, the V gene TRBV2; 7 bases align to TRBD1. Trimming took 8 bases from V and 2 from J; bases not matched to a gene: 9. Per germline, CDR1 SNHLY and CDR2 FYNNEI. CDR3 length equals 15 residues. CDR3 in amino acids: CASANRGEGNQPQHF. CDR3 DNA: TGTGCCAGCGCAAACAGGGGAGAGGGCAATCAGCCCCAGCATTTT.

The genes are TRBV20-1 and TRBJ1-3; D not certain. The CDR3 covers 16 residues. With 0 bases removed from V and 0 bases from J, the gap between germline ends came to 12 bases. CDR1 is DFQATT, CDR2 SNEGSKA, per germline (reference sequence). DNA of the CDR3: TGCAGTGCTAGAGAAGGTGGCGCGATCTCTGGAAACACCATATATTTT. Translating gives CSAREGGAISGNTIYF.

This clonotype was seen ten or more times. The chain combines TRBV12-3 or TRBV12-4 with TRBJ1-4; D may be TRBD1 (5 bases). Trimming took 3 bases from V and 2 from J, leaving 19 bases between them. The CDR3 totals 18 residues. Here the CDR3 DNA reads TGTGCCAGCAGTTTTTATCGGGGGGTGGACGACACTAATGAAAAACTGTTTTTT. Protein sequence: CASSFYRGVDDTNEKLFF.

The CDR3 nucleotides are TGTGCCATCAGTGCGGCGGGGCCGCTGGATACGCAGTATTTT. Translating it yields CAISAAGPLDTQYF. The V and J genes are TRBV10-3 and TRBJ2-3; D possibly corresponds to TRBD2 (6 bases). This CDR3 is 14 amino acids long. Between the trimmed V and J ends, which lost 4 bases and 6 bases, there was a span of 14 bases. Per the germline V gene, CDR1 is ENHRY and CDR2 is SYGVKD.

The table lists this clonotype with a few counts. The genes are TRBV20-1 and TRBJ1-4; D unresolved. Germline V gives CDR1 DFQATT, CDR2 SNEGSKA (reference sequence). The CDR3 has 14 amino acids. V was pared by 0 bases and J by 8 bases, with 13 bases between. Here the CDR3 reads CSARDAGGSEKLFF. The CDR3 bases are TGCAGTGCTAGAGATGCGGGCGGTTCGGAAAAACTGTTTTTT.